A single sample gave rise to the 13 T cell receptor beta chains below, sequenced in a study of blood T cell repertoires in COVID-19 (dated by TCRdb to 2018 to 2021). The library was made by the immunoSEQ multiplex PCR assay. Held by TCRdb, this immuneACCESS table contains in-frame sequences only and omits some clones. Under half of the omission traces to an unresolved V gene where checked; the cause of the rest is unknown. The table for this sample lists a few hundred thousand clones; about nine tenths of them were counted only once. The ten largest account for around 0.86% of the sample. Sequencing used PBMCs or T cells enriched from blood (not recorded which). The receptors come from a woman between 40 and 50 years old who had been exposed to COVID-19.

V is TRBV5-6 and J is TRBJ1-2; 10 nucleotides match TRBD1. The CDR3 is made up of 14 amino acids. Germline CDR1 reads SGHDT; CDR2 reads YYEEEE. The J segment lost 8 bases and the V segment lost 6 bases, leaving 10 bases of the junction unmatched. CDR3 DNA: TGTGCCAGCACCACGACAGGGGGCGCGAAGGGCTACACCTTC. Amino acids: CASTTTGGAKGYTF.

The chain employs TRBV5-3 and TRBJ1-6; perhaps TRBD1 as D (6 bases). TRBV5-3 qualifies as an ORF whose function is uncertain. Between the trimmed V and J ends, which lost 7 bases and 6 bases, there was a span of 11 bases. The CDR3 covers 13 residues. The chain's CDR3 is CARPGQSNSPLHF. The CDR3 DNA reads TGTGCCAGACCGGGACAAAGTAATTCACCCCTCCACTTT.

This clone showed up just once. The chain uses TRBV30 and TRBJ1-4; D perhaps matches TRBD1 (5 bases). The germline V and J ends were trimmed by 6 bases and 8 bases, with 19 bases remaining between them. CDR3 length equals 14 residues. Germline values: CDR1 GTSNPN, CDR2 SVGIG (reference sequence). In DNA, the CDR3 is TGTGCCTGCCCCTCCCGGGGGAGTGGCGAAAAACTGTTTTTT. Translating it yields CACPSRGSGEKLFF.

The genes are TRBV6-1 and TRBJ1-5, with D possibly TRBD1 on 5 matching bases. There are 15 residues in the CDR3. V lost 2 bases and J 5 bases, leaving 13 bases between the germline ends. Germline V gene sequence: CDR1 MNHNS, CDR2 SASEGT. The CDR3 reads CASSEFGGVHQPQHF. CDR3 nucleotide sequence: TGTGCCAGCAGTGAATTCGGGGGTGTCCATCAGCCCCAGCATTTT.

In regard to this clone: The junction departs from germline at one end; a sequencing error may be responsible. The J gene is TRBJ2-5, the V gene TRBV7-7; possibly TRBD1 for D (6 bases). This CDR3 has 14 amino acids. Germline V gives CDR1 SSHAT, CDR2 FNYEAQ (reference sequence). For the CDR3, the DNA is TGTGCTAGCAGCCTGACAGGAGTTAAAGAGACCCAGTACTTC. This gives the protein CASSLTGVKETQYF.

The chain's CDR3 is CASSLGTGGEKLFF. The CDR3 DNA follows: TGTGCCAGCAGTTTGGGGACAGGGGGTGAAAAACTGTTTTTT. The chain joins TRBV27 to TRBJ1-4, with 11 bases identical to TRBD1. J lost 7 bases, V lost 3 bases, and 1 base had no gene match. This CDR3 has 14 amino acids. Germline CDR1 MNHEY, CDR2 SMNVEV (reference sequence).

This chain links TRBV15 with TRBJ1-1; TRBD1 aligns across 7 bases. The CDR3 runs 18 residues. The V segment lost 0 bases and the J segment 0 bases; nucleotides outside the gene matches: 10. CDR1 is LNHNV, CDR2 YYDKDF, per germline (reference sequence). The CDR3 coding sequence is TGTGCCACCAGCAGAGATCTACAGGGGAGGTCCATGAACACTGAAGCTTTCTTT. It yields the protein CATSRDLQGRSMNTEAFF.

The chain joins TRBV11-3 to TRBJ1-1, with TRBD1 matching 9 bases. V shed 5 bases and J 5 bases; nucleotides not matched to a gene: 6. The germline gives CDR1 SGHNT, CDR2 YENEEA. This CDR3 is built from 14 residues. The CDR3 DNA reads as TGTGCCAGCAGCCCCCGGGACAGGGTTACTGAAGCTTTCTTT. Protein: CASSPRDRVTEAFF.

This clone was seen a single time. The rearrangement joins TRBV2 to TRBJ2-3; 13 bases are shared with TRBD2. The CDR3 covers 18 residues. V lost 5 bases, J lost 6 bases, and 14 bases stayed unmatched. CDR1 SNHLY and CDR2 FYNNEI come from the germline V gene. The CDR3 bases are TGTGCCAGCAGTTTGATGTGGGGGACTAGCGGGGTTCTGGATACGCAGTATTTT. Amino acids: CASSLMWGTSGVLDTQYF.

CDR3 loop: CASSPGRAAYEQYF. The CDR3 bases are TGTGCCAGCAGCCCAGGCAGGGCTGCCTACGAGCAGTACTTC. The chain is built from TRBV3-1 (or the pseudogene TRBV3-2) and TRBJ2-7; possible D gene TRBD1, 5 bases. From germline, CDR1 is LGHDT and CDR2 YNNKEL (reference sequence). The CDR3 is 14 residues long. The ends were cut back, 4 bases at V and 2 bases at J, with 12 bases in the middle.

The chain combines TRBV9 with TRBJ1-1, with 8 positions matching TRBD1. The CDR3 sequence is 15 residues long. Looked up from germline, CDR1 is SGDLS and CDR2 is YYNGEE. J was trimmed by 3 bases and V by 4 bases; bases with no gene match: 8. This CDR3 reads CASSPGTGRYTEAFF. CDR3 bases: TGTGCCAGCAGCCCTGGGACAGGAAGATACACTGAAGCTTTCTTT.

The chain links TRBV24-1 to TRBJ2-1, with 9 bases aligning to TRBD2. The CDR3 is made up of 15 amino acids. Germline values: CDR1 KGHDR, CDR2 SFDVKD. With V trimmed by 1 base and J by 7 bases, 4 bases remained unmatched. DNA of the CDR3: TGTGCCACCAGTGATTTTAGCGGGAGTGGGAATGAGCAGTTCTTC. Translation gives CATSDFSGSGNEQFF.

The CDR3 DNA sequence: TGTGCCAGCAGACCCAGCGGGGGAACGCAGTATTTT. Encoded protein: CASRPSGGTQYF. This chain links TRBV27 with TRBJ2-3; 8 bases agree with TRBD2. Germline V gene lookup returns CDR1 MNHEY and CDR2 SMNVEV (reference sequence). The CDR3 loop spans 12 amino acids. J was trimmed by 9 bases and V by 6 bases; bases with no gene match: 5.